This T cell receptor (beta chain) was documented in a study of cytomegalovirus exposure and HLA in healthy donors. With respect to this clone: Antigen unknown.

In germline, CDR1 is SGHRS, CDR2 YFSETQ. V trimming: 4 bases; J trimming: 1 base; junction bases outside the gene matches: 4. CDR3 size: 15 residues. Points from the study as a whole: Sequencing depth across donors, presence/absence analyses assumed, was roughly uniform. Among the sequence variants, a highly shared cluster was likely an artifact of sequencing. Fewer N-insertions (relative to the 666-donor mean) were reportedly seen in an Asian-associated ancestry cluster in a later analysis.

Amplification used 60 Vbeta primers and 13 Jbeta primers. Study processing details: About 10 million of 80 million to 85 million unique TCR beta chains were shared, per a later count. Generated by immunoSEQ multiplex PCR, the TCRdb table keeps only in-frame clones and is missing some. The V and J calls and clone size come from that table; D and trimming were worked out from the DNA. The sample has about 83,000 clones, under 80% seen once. The source is a man in his fifties or sixties in good health and CMV-seronegative. The chain combines TRBV5-1 with TRBJ2-2; 7 bases are shared with TRBD2. The sample consisted of PBMCs. CDR3 nucleotides: TGCGCCAGCAGCGAACAGCGGGGGAACACCGGGGAGCTGTTTTTT. Protein product: CASSEQRGNTGELFF.